This T cell receptor (beta chain) was found in a study of blood T cell repertoires in COVID-19. Study as a whole: Researchers got acute and convalescent COVID-19 samples from the United States, Italy and Spain. PBMCs, B-cell-depleted T cells, or T cells provided the cDNA or gDNA that made up the material.

Original data processing: Using reference gene primer amplification, nucleated cell counts were estimated. TCRdb's copy holds only in-frame clones and misses some; the assay was immunoSEQ multiplex PCR. V and J calls and clone size are copied from that table; D and trimming were computed from the DNA. Among a few hundred thousand clones listed, nearly 90% were seen once. Trimming cost V 0 bases and J 6 bases, with 9 bases left between them. The CDR3 has 14 residues. The germline gives CDR1 SGHRS, CDR2 YFSETQ. In Seattle, patients joined the study during active infection and were tracked longitudinally.

This TCR was sampled from a woman aged 60-75 years with COVID-19, enrolled during active disease. The chain uses TRBV5-1 and TRBJ2-2, with D tentatively TRBD2 (6 bases). The specimen was peripheral blood. The CDR3 loop is CASSLVGGAGELFF. As DNA, the CDR3 is TGCGCCAGCAGCTTGGTGGGGGGAGCCGGGGAGCTGTTTTTT.